The 4 T cell receptor beta chains below come from one sample, sequenced in a study of blood T cell repertoires in COVID-19. Method: immunoSEQ multiplex PCR; TCRdb's copy keeps in-frame clones and lacks some. The sample shows roughly 80,000 clones, approximately 80% of them seen only once. Material: peripheral blood. All receptors come from a human donor in a cohort sampled during active COVID-19.

The chain employs TRBV2 and TRBJ2-1; possibly TRBD1 for D (6 bases). V gave up 6 bases and J gave up 0 bases, with 12 bases separating them. The CDR3 is 15 amino acids. Per germline, CDR1 SNHLY and CDR2 FYNNEI. The CDR3 here is CASRGDIGSYNEQFF. The CDR3 nucleotides are TGTGCCAGCAGGGGGGACATAGGCTCCTACAATGAGCAGTTCTTC.

This chain connects TRBV6-1 to TRBJ1-2; no clear D gene. The V gene's germline CDR1 is MNHNS and CDR2 SASEGT. Trimming removed 3 bases at V and 4 bases at J, with 15 bases between. This CDR3 has 15 amino acids. The CDR3 loop is CASSDTVRVGYGYTF. DNA of the CDR3: TGTGCCAGCAGTGATACCGTGAGGGTAGGCTATGGCTACACCTTC.

This clone has a handful of counts. The chain recombines TRBV29-1 with TRBJ2-1, with 9 bases that match TRBD2. The CDR3 runs to 13 residues. CDR1 SQVTM and CDR2 ANQGSEA come from the germline V gene. The V gene end was trimmed by 4 bases and the J gene end by 5 bases; junction bases not matched to a gene: 3. For the CDR3, the DNA is TGCAGCGTTGGAAGCGGGGGGAACAATGAGCAGTTCTTC. Its translation is CSVGSGGNNEQFF.

This clone appeared once. The chain combines TRBV6-5 with TRBJ1-4; D is perhaps TRBD1 (5 bases). Germline values: CDR1 MNHEY, CDR2 SVGAGI. The CDR3 length is 12 residues. The V and J ends lost 6 bases and 6 bases respectively, with 8 bases between them. CDR3 nucleotides: TGTGCCAGCAGAGGGGTCTATGAAAAACTGTTTTTT. Translated, it gives CASRGVYEKLFF.